These 23 T cell receptor beta chains came from one sample sequenced in a study of identifying expanded T cells in peripheral blood (dated by TCRdb to the late 2010s). The library was built by means of the immunoSEQ multiplex PCR assay. TCRdb mirrors the immuneACCESS table, restricted to in-frame sequences. Some clones are absent from its copies; in checked studies, under half trace to an unresolved V gene, and the reason for the others is unknown. The table for this sample lists 100,000 or so clones; 87% of them were counted only once. The ten most abundant clones make up about 18% of the sample. Sequenced: blood. These receptors were taken from a person between 18 and 69 years old in good health.

The chain is built from TRBV14 and TRBJ2-7; 7 positions agree with TRBD2. Per germline, CDR1 SGHDN and CDR2 FVKESK. With 4 bases clipped from V and 0 bases from J, the junction kept 6 bases outside the gene matches. The CDR3 has 15 residues. CDR3 nucleotide sequence: TGTGCCAGCAGCCCCAAGGGCGGGAGCTCCTACGAGCAGTACTTC. Its protein product is CASSPKGGSSYEQYF.

V and J are TRBV4-3 and TRBJ2-5; D is perhaps TRBD1 (5 bases). CDR1 is LGHNA, CDR2 YSLEER, per germline. The CDR3 runs to 15 residues. V lost 0 bases and J 4 bases, leaving 12 bases between the germline ends. Here the CDR3 reads CASSQDGAGRETQYF. The CDR3 region has the DNA TGCGCCAGCAGCCAAGATGGAGCAGGGCGAGAGACCCAGTACTTC.

The V gene is TRBV19, the J gene TRBJ2-6; TRBD1 matches at 10 bases. Germline loops: CDR1 LNHDA, CDR2 SQIVND (reference sequence). The CDR3 is made up of 20 amino acids. V was pared by 5 bases and J by 0 bases, with 13 bases of the junction left unmatched. This CDR3 is CASSRTGQGLWSSGANVLTF. The CDR3 DNA is TGTGCCAGTAGTCGGACGGGACAGGGGCTTTGGTCCTCTGGGGCCAACGTCCTGACTTTC. The complete variable domain, with remaining parts taken from reference TRBV19 and TRBJ2-6, reads DGGITQSPKYLFRKEGQNVTLSCEQNLNHDAMYWYRQDPGQGLRLIYYSQIVNDFQKGDIAEGYSVSREKKESFPLTVTSAQKNPTAFYLCASSRTGQGLWSSGANVLTFGAGSRLTVL.

This clone was picked up one time. The chain uses TRBV4-1 and TRBJ2-7, with TRBD1 matching over 11 bases. Germline trimming cut 4 bases from V and 6 bases from J; bases unmatched to any gene: 5. CDR3 length equals 14 residues. Germline loops: CDR1 MGHRA, CDR2 YSYEKL. CDR3 in amino acids: CASSRWTGGGEQYF. The CDR3 nucleotides read TGCGCCAGCAGCCGCTGGACAGGGGGCGGCGAGCAGTACTTC.

J is TRBJ1-5 and V is TRBV5-8, with D unclear. CDR1 is SGHTS and CDR2 is YDEGEE in the germline V gene. This CDR3 is 14 amino acids long. V lost 4 bases to trimming and J lost 6 bases, with 14 bases between them. In DNA, the CDR3 is TGTGCCAGCAGCCGCCCCCTTCGGGGTCAGCCCCAGCATTTT. Its protein is CASSRPLRGQPQHF.

Only one count was recorded for this clone. This chain links TRBV6-6 with TRBJ2-2, with 9 bases identical to TRBD1. Germline V gives CDR1 MNHNY, CDR2 SVGAGI (reference sequence). This CDR3 is built from 14 residues. The V segment lost 0 bases and the J segment 10 bases; nucleotides outside the gene matches: 3. The CDR3 loop is CASSYSGQGTELFF. The CDR3 bases are TGTGCCAGCAGTTACTCGGGACAGGGAACGGAGCTGTTTTTT.

Concerning this clone: Its ends do not fully match the called genes, so a read error is possible. The chain has TRBV28 and TRBJ2-7; D may be TRBD2 (6 bases). The CDR3 totals 12 residues. CDR1 is MDHEN and CDR2 is SYDVKM in the germline V gene. The CDR3 sequence: CAGSLGGSEQYF. The DNA of the CDR3 is TGTGCCGGCAGTTTGGGGGGTTCCGAGCAGTACTTC.

The chain joins TRBV28 to TRBJ1-5; 7 bases fit TRBD1. CDR3 size: 17 residues. Trimming took 7 bases from V and 6 from J; bases not matched to a gene: 18. Germline V gives CDR1 MDHEN, CDR2 SYDVKM. CDR3 in DNA: TGTGCCAGCATAGAGCGTCGAACCCAGGGGGGCGGTCAGCCCCAGCATTTT. Protein: CASIERRTQGGGQPQHF.

J is TRBJ2-2 and V is TRBV7-9; D is perhaps TRBD1 (5 bases). Per the germline V gene, CDR1 is SEHNR and CDR2 is FQNEAQ (reference sequence). V was trimmed by 3 bases and J by 4 bases, leaving 12 bases between them. This CDR3 has 15 residues. The CDR3 reads CASSFWQGTTGELFF. The CDR3 bases are TGTGCCAGCAGCTTTTGGCAGGGCACCACCGGGGAGCTGTTTTTT.

The chain has TRBV15 and TRBJ1-5, with a weak D call TRBD1 (5 bases). There are 20 residues in the CDR3. Germline assignment: CDR1 LNHNV and CDR2 YYDKDF (reference sequence). Trimming removed 1 base at V and 3 bases at J, with 25 bases between. The CDR3 nucleotides are TGTGCCACCAGCAGAGGAGGGACCGGGGTAGCACCGACAAACAATCAGCCCCAGCATTTT. Protein product: CATSRGGTGVAPTNNQPQHF.

V gene TRBV5-1 combines with J gene TRBJ2-1; 13 positions match TRBD2. The CDR3 covers 18 residues. Trimming cost V 4 bases and J 0 bases; bases outside gene matches: 7. Germline V gives CDR1 SGHRS, CDR2 YFSETQ. The CDR3 protein is CASSKGLAGLFSYNEQFF. The CDR3 nucleotides are TGCGCCAGCAGCAAGGGACTAGCGGGGTTGTTCTCCTACAATGAGCAGTTCTTC.

This clone was counted a few times. The V call is TRBV7-9, the J call TRBJ1-1, with a weak D call TRBD1 (5 bases). The CDR3 extends over 13 amino acids. V lost 4 bases, J lost 5 bases, and 11 bases lay in between. The germline V gene encodes CDR1 SEHNR and CDR2 FQNEAQ (reference sequence). The CDR3 DNA reads as TGTGCCAGCAGCTATGTCGGGGGAACTGAAGCTTTCTTT. Its protein is CASSYVGGTEAFF.

This rearrangement joins TRBV11-2 to TRBJ2-3; D is undetermined. The CDR3 length is 12 residues. Germline lookup yields CDR1 SGHAT and CDR2 FQNNGV. V lost 2 bases and J lost 8, with 8 bases in between. Here the CDR3 DNA reads TGTGCCAGCAGCTTATCGGCAGCTACGCAGTATTTT. Residues: CASSLSAATQYF.

The J gene is TRBJ1-1, the V gene TRBV28; D might be TRBD1 (5 bases). Trimming shortened V by 6 bases and J by 4 bases, and 18 bases separated the two germline ends. This CDR3 has 15 amino acids. The germline CDR1 and CDR2 sequences are MDHEN and SYDVKM. CDR3 protein: CASSSSGRGGTEAFF. DNA of the CDR3: TGTGCCAGCAGCTCTTCTGGGAGGGGAGGCACTGAAGCTTTCTTT.

This chain connects TRBV7-7 to TRBJ1-4; D might be TRBD1 (5 bases). The V end lost 5 bases, the J end lost 12 bases, and 19 bases lay between the germline ends. This CDR3 is 14 amino acids long. From germline, CDR1 is SSHAT and CDR2 FNYEAQ (reference sequence). CDR3 DNA sequence: TGTGCCAGCAGCCCCGGGCCGCGGGGAGGGGAACTGTTTTTT. Its translation: CASSPGPRGGELFF.

V and J are TRBV5-1 and TRBJ1-1; D is uncertain. Germline CDR1 is SGHRS and CDR2 is YFSETQ. The CDR3 is made up of 13 amino acids. V was clipped by 5 bases and J by 4 bases, with 12 bases between them. CDR3 nucleotide sequence: TGCGCCAGCAGTTCCCCGGGGTCCACTGAAGCTTTCTTT. The encoded protein is CASSSPGSTEAFF.

The chain couples TRBV4-1 to TRBJ1-6; a possible D gene is TRBD1 (5 bases). V lost 0 bases and J lost 4, with 7 bases in between. The CDR3 has 15 residues. Germline CDR1 MGHRA, CDR2 YSYEKL. The CDR3 loop reads CASSQEGRYNSPLHF. The CDR3 DNA follows: TGCGCCAGCAGCCAAGAGGGACGGTATAATTCACCCCTCCACTTT.

This chain connects TRBV5-8 to TRBJ1-5; D not resolved. The CDR3 runs to 14 residues. The ends were cut back, 2 bases at V and 3 bases at J, with 9 bases in the middle. CDR1 and CDR2 from the germline V gene are SGHTS and YDEGEE. CDR3 coding DNA: TGTGCCAGCAGCTTCGGCAGGTACAATCAGCCCCAGCATTTT. It is translated as CASSFGRYNQPQHF.

V and J are TRBV5-1 and TRBJ2-5; 10 nucleotides line up with TRBD1. Germline V lookup: CDR1 SGHRS, CDR2 YFSETQ. CDR3 length equals 14 residues. The trim removed 3 bases at V and 4 bases at J, leaving 3 bases unmatched. CDR3 amino acids: CASSWGTGVETQYF. The CDR3 region has the DNA TGCGCCAGCAGCTGGGGGACAGGGGTAGAGACCCAGTACTTC.

A remark on this clone: One junction end does not reproduce the germline sequence, and a read error may be involved. The chain carries TRBV11-1 and TRBJ2-7, with TRBD2 identical over 10 bases. Germline V gives CDR1 SGHAT, CDR2 FQDESV (reference sequence). This CDR3 has 16 residues. This CDR3 reads CASSLAASGGPHEQYF. CDR3 bases: TGTGCCAGCAGCCTAGCTGCTAGCGGGGGTCCTCACGAGCAGTACTTC.

This sequence joins TRBV18 and TRBJ2-7; D perhaps matches TRBD1 (6 bases). Germline lookup yields CDR1 KGHSH and CDR2 LQKENI. The CDR3 extends over 13 amino acids. The ends were cut back, 3 bases at V and 2 bases at J, with 8 bases in the middle. CDR3 coding DNA: TGTGCCAGCTCACCCCCAGGGGCCTACGAGCAGTACTTC. Protein sequence: CASSPPGAYEQYF.

This clone was detected only once. The V call is TRBV19, the J call TRBJ1-3; 7 bases match TRBD1. The J segment lost 4 bases and the V segment lost 9 bases, leaving 15 bases of the junction unmatched. This CDR3 is built from 16 residues. CDR1 is LNHDA, CDR2 SQIVND, per germline (reference sequence). The CDR3 nucleotides read TGTGCCAGCCAAATCTTCGGGACAGCTGTAGGAAACACCATATATTTT. Translation gives CASQIFGTAVGNTIYF.

The chain joins TRBV5-1 to TRBJ1-4, with 9 bases identical to TRBD1. The CDR3 is made up of 19 amino acids. Unmatched junction bases numbered 14, after V lost 4 bases and J lost 1 base. Germline lookup yields CDR1 SGHRS and CDR2 YFSETQ. The CDR3 reads CASSPRDRDPRGTNEKLFF. CDR3 coding DNA: TGCGCCAGCAGCCCCCGGGACAGGGACCCCCGGGGAACTAATGAAAAACTGTTTTTT.